These 14 T cell receptor beta chains originate from one sample sequenced in a study of radiation and T cells in renal cell carcinoma. Time point given: blood 4 weeks post-SBRT, at nephrectomy. The treatment was: 15 Gy SBRT to primary tumor, nephrectomy 4 weeks later. Only in-frame clones appear in the TCRdb table, and some are missing; sequencing was by immunoSEQ multiplex PCR. The sample has under 200,000 clones, about 87% seen once; the top ten hold roughly 10%. The sample consisted of blood, taken from a patient whose treatment included radiotherapy and nephrectomy. The receptor source for this set is a woman aged 45 to 65 with renal cell carcinoma.

The chain carries TRBV25-1 and TRBJ2-7; TRBD1 aligns across 7 bases. The V gene's germline CDR1 is MGHDK and CDR2 SYGVNS. The CDR3 covers 14 residues. Trimming took 2 bases from V and 2 from J; bases not matched to a gene: 3. CDR3 DNA sequence: TGTGCCAGCAGTGAACGGGACAGTACCTACGAGCAGTACTTC. Protein sequence: CASSERDSTYEQYF.

The rearrangement uses TRBV4-3 and TRBJ1-5; D is undetermined. The CDR3 has 14 amino acids. Trimming removed 0 bases at V and 6 bases at J, with 9 bases between. The germline V gene encodes CDR1 LGHNA and CDR2 YSLEER. The CDR3 coding sequence is TGCGCCAGCAGCCAAGACGGGCCGGGTCAGCCCCAGCATTTT. This encodes CASSQDGPGQPQHF.

The chain uses TRBV6-1 and TRBJ1-6; D not resolved. The germline V and J ends were trimmed by 2 bases and 14 bases, with 7 bases remaining between them. Germline CDR1 and CDR2: MNHNS and SASEGT. The CDR3 loop spans 11 amino acids. The CDR3 region is CASSELRALHF. CDR3 coding DNA: TGTGCCAGCAGTGAACTCCGGGCCCTCCACTTT.

The chain is built from TRBV5-8 and TRBJ2-3; D ambiguous. This CDR3 contains 12 residues. V lost 2 bases and J 10 bases, leaving 11 bases between the germline ends. Germline V CDR1 and CDR2: SGHTS, YDEGEE. CDR3 bases: TGTGCCAGCAGCTTTCAGCTCCGGGCGCAGTATTTT. Amino acid sequence: CASSFQLRAQYF.

V and J are TRBV7-9 and TRBJ1-5, with D possibly matching TRBD1 (6 bases). This CDR3 spans 14 amino acids. Trimming removed 10 bases from V and 2 bases from J, with 15 bases in between. Per germline, CDR1 SEHNR and CDR2 FQNEAQ (reference sequence). The CDR3 reads CATTGRTGNQPQHF. The CDR3 nucleotides read TGTGCCACCACGGGGCGGACAGGCAATCAGCCCCAGCATTTT.

The V gene is TRBV7-3, the J gene TRBJ2-3; D might be TRBD2 (6 bases). Germline V gene data show CDR1 as SGHTA and CDR2 as FQGTGA. There are 15 residues in the CDR3. The germline V and J ends were trimmed by 3 bases and 1 base, with 11 bases remaining between them. CDR3: CASSFLGGGTDTQYF. The CDR3, as DNA: TGTGCCAGCAGCTTTCTAGGAGGGGGCACAGATACGCAGTATTTT.

Only a few counts were recorded for this clone. This rearrangement joins TRBV7-2 to TRBJ1-5; weak D call: TRBD1 (6 bases). Germline CDR1 is SGHTA and CDR2 is FQGNSA. The CDR3 extends over 14 amino acids. Trimming stripped 4 bases from V and 9 bases from J, with 16 bases between. The CDR3: CASSYLQGPGPQHF. CDR3 sequence (DNA): TGTGCCAGCAGCTACCTACAGGGCCCGGGGCCCCAGCATTTT.

This clone was picked up a small number of times. The rearrangement joins TRBV30 to TRBJ2-2, with 10 bases matching TRBD2. V shed 2 bases and J 5 bases; nucleotides not matched to a gene: 2. The CDR3 totals 14 residues. Per the germline V gene, CDR1 is GTSNPN and CDR2 is SVGIG (reference sequence). Here the CDR3 DNA reads TGTGCCTGGAGTCCGGGACTAGCGACCGGGGAGCTGTTTTTT. Protein sequence: CAWSPGLATGELFF.

J is TRBJ2-5 and V is TRBV19; D might be TRBD2 (6 bases). Germline V gene lookup returns CDR1 LNHDA and CDR2 SQIVND (reference sequence). Trimming left V 4 bases short and J 3 bases short, with 12 bases between. CDR3 length: 14 amino acids. The CDR3 is CASSTLPGEETQYF. The DNA for the CDR3 is TGTGCCAGTAGTACCCTCCCGGGGGAAGAGACCCAGTACTTC.

This clone appeared once. The V and J genes are TRBV7-9 and TRBJ1-4; possibly TRBD1 for D (6 bases). This CDR3 comprises 16 residues. CDR1 SEHNR and CDR2 FQNEAQ come from the germline V gene (reference sequence). V dropped 5 bases and J dropped 0 bases, with 13 bases sitting between them. In DNA, the CDR3 is TGTGCCAGCAGCCTAGGGGACACATCAACTAATGAAAAACTGTTTTTT. Amino acids: CASSLGDTSTNEKLFF.

This clone was observed a handful of times. This chain joins TRBV4-2 and TRBJ2-2; possibly TRBD1 or TRBD2 for D (6 bases each). Germline V gives CDR1 LGHNA, CDR2 YNFKEQ. The CDR3 extends over 14 amino acids. Trimming cost V 4 bases and J 5 bases, with 11 bases left between them. In DNA form, the CDR3 reads TGTGCCAGCAGCCCGGGGGCAGGTACCGGGGAGCTGTTTTTT. Amino acid sequence: CASSPGAGTGELFF.

This clone was seen just once. V is TRBV5-1 and J is TRBJ2-1; weak D call: TRBD2 (7 bases). The CDR3 sequence is 14 residues long. The V gene lost 1 base and the J gene lost 7 bases, with 12 bases spanning the gap. Germline V CDR1 and CDR2: SGHRS, YFSETQ. The CDR3 spells CASSLRGGRNEQFF. The CDR3 coding sequence is TGCGCCAGCAGCTTGAGGGGGGGCCGAAATGAGCAGTTCTTC.

The chain employs TRBV19 and TRBJ2-7; maybe TRBD2 (6 bases). V was cut by 3 bases and J by 2 bases, with 11 bases left in between. The CDR3 extends over 14 amino acids. Germline CDR1 reads LNHDA; CDR2 reads SQIVND (reference sequence). This CDR3 reads CASSMEGYTYEQYF. In DNA, the CDR3 is TGTGCCAGTAGTATGGAGGGGTACACCTACGAGCAGTACTTC.

The J gene is TRBJ2-3, the V gene TRBV6-1, with D possibly being TRBD2 (6 bases). CDR1 MNHNS and CDR2 SASEGT come from the germline V gene. With 6 bases removed from V and 0 bases from J, the gap between germline ends came to 10 bases. The CDR3 covers 14 residues. This chain's CDR3 is CASSGSGSTDTQYF. CDR3 in DNA: TGTGCCAGCAGCGGTAGCGGCAGCACAGATACGCAGTATTTT.